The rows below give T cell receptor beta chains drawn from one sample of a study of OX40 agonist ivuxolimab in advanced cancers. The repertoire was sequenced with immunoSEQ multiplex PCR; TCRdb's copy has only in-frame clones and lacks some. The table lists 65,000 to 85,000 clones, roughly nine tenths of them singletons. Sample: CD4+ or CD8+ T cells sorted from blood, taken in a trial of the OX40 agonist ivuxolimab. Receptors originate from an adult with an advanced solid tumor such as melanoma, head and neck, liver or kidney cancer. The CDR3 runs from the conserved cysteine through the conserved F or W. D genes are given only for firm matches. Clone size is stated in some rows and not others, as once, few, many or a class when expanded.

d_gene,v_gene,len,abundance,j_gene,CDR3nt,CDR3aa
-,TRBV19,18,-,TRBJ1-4,TGTGCCAGTAGTATTGAGAGGCAGGGACCGAAACTTAATGAAAAACTGTTTTTT,CASSIERQGPKLNEKLFF
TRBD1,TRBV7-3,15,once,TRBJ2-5,TGTGCCAGCAGCCCTGGGACAGGGCTTCAAGAGACCCAGTACTTC,CASSPGTGLQETQYF
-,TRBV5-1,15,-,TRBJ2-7,TGCGCCAGCAGCTTGGAGATGGGGGCGATTTACGAGCAGTACTTC,CASSLEMGAIYEQYF
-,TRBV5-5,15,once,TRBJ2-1,TGTGCCAGCAGCTCTATTGATGGGGGGCCCGATGAGCAGTTCTTC,CASSSIDGGPDEQFF
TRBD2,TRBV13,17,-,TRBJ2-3,TGTGCCAGCAGCTTTCCTTCGAGCGGGGGACCCACAGATACGCAGTATTTT,CASSFPSSGGPTDTQYF
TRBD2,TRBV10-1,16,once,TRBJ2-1,TGCGCCAGCATTCCTAGACTAGCGGGGGCCTACAATGAGCAGTTCTTC,CASIPRLAGAYNEQFF
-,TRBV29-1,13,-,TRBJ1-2,TGCAGCGTCCAGACCGCGGCTAACTATGGCTACACCTTC,CSVQTAANYGYTF
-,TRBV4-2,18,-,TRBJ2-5,TGTGCCAGCAGCCAAGATCTTGGCGGGGGAAGGGGGCAAGAGACCCAGTACTTC,CASSQDLGGGRGQETQYF
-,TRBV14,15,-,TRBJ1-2,TGTGCCAGCAGTCGATCGGTCTCAGGGACGGATGGCTACACCTTC,CASSRSVSGTDGYTF
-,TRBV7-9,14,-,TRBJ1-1,TGTGCCAGCAGCGACTCCGGACTTCTGGTCAGAGCTTTCTTT,CASSDSGLLVRAFF